This TCR beta chain was identified during a study of T-cell memory formation after mild COVID-19. V lost 2 bases to trimming and J lost 5 bases, with 10 bases between them. This CDR3 contains 13 residues. Germline CDR1 and CDR2: MNHEY and SVGAGI. This clonotype was observed a few times. Using its own MiXCR run on the 5' RACE reads, TCRdb lists one record per CDR3 protein. This sample yields around 300,000 distinct CDR3 sequences, of which roughly 13% are seen a single time; around a fifth belongs to the top ten. This chain joins TRBV6-5 and TRBJ2-7; no definite D call. The material sequenced was PBMCs or a T cell subset sorted from them (not recorded which). The sequence derives from a man aged 18 to 29 who had mild COVID-19 (a few samples of this study predate the infection). Cell type and time point are not known. CDR3 loop: CASSYAQMNEQYF. CDR3 in DNA: TGTGCCAGCAGTTACGCCCAGATGAACGAGCAGTACTTC.